What follows are 21 T cell receptor beta chains derived from one specimen sequenced in a study of beta chain features in type 1 diabetes. Of the isolated RNA, all was reverse transcribed, and so the sequenced material was expressed TCRB transcripts. The protocol was immunoSEQ multiplex PCR, while the TCRdb copy is restricted to in-frame clones and leaves out a portion. Among fewer than 250,000 clones listed, around 68% were seen once. Input material: naive CD4+ T cells from blood. The receptors shown here come from a man aged 25 to 40 in good health.

CDR3: CASPGTGPTDTQYF. As DNA, the CDR3 is TGTGCCAGTCCCGGAACAGGACCCACAGATACGCAGTATTTT. This chain connects TRBV2 to TRBJ2-3, with a tentative D call TRBD1 (5 bases). This CDR3 spans 14 amino acids. The germline CDR1 and CDR2 sequences are SNHLY and FYNNEI. The V and J ends lost 9 bases and 2 bases respectively, with 15 bases between them.

This chain joins TRBV9 and TRBJ2-3, with D unclear. Deletions cut 0 bases from V and 3 bases from J, with 11 bases between. The germline CDR1 and CDR2 sequences are SGDLS and YYNGEE. This CDR3 contains 15 residues. This chain's CDR3 is CASSVASPSTDTQYF. The CDR3 coding sequence is TGTGCCAGCAGCGTAGCGTCCCCGAGTACAGATACGCAGTATTTT.

The rearrangement links TRBV10-3 to TRBJ2-1, with 11 bases fitting TRBD2. Per germline, CDR1 ENHRY and CDR2 SYGVKD. J lost 2 bases, V lost 0 bases, and 0 bases had no gene match. The CDR3 extends over 16 amino acids. The CDR3 spells CAISESTSGAYNEQFF. DNA for the CDR3: TGTGCCATCAGTGAGTCGACTAGCGGGGCCTACAATGAGCAGTTCTTC.

This clone was observed a few times. This chain joins TRBV4-3 and TRBJ2-2, with D uncertain. Between the trimmed V and J ends, which lost 0 bases and 7 bases, there was a span of 6 bases. Germline CDR1 reads LGHNA; CDR2 reads YSLEER. This CDR3 is built from 13 residues. CDR3 bases: TGCGCCAGCAGCCAAGATCTTTTCGGGGAGCTGTTTTTT. It yields the protein CASSQDLFGELFF.

In this sample, this clone turned up once. The chain is built from TRBV7-6 and TRBJ2-1; 8 nucleotides agree with TRBD2. The CDR3 length is 16 residues. Germline V CDR1 and CDR2: SGHVS, FNYEAQ. The ends lost 6 bases at V and 0 bases at J; junction bases unmatched: 7. CDR3 DNA: TGTGCCAGCAGTTCAATAGCGGGGAGCTCCTACAATGAGCAGTTCTTC. This gives the protein CASSSIAGSSYNEQFF.

The V call is TRBV7-9, the J call TRBJ1-1; D is uncertain. Germline assignment: CDR1 SEHNR and CDR2 FQNEAQ (reference sequence). The CDR3 sequence is 11 residues long. Trimming took off 5 bases at V and 6 bases at J, with 7 bases between the two ends. The CDR3 DNA sequence: TGTGCCAGCAGCGAAAACGCTGAAGCTTTCTTT. It yields the protein CASSENAEAFF.

The V gene is TRBV29-1, the J gene TRBJ2-1; no clear D. The CDR3 extends over 11 amino acids. Trimming removed 7 bases at V and 3 bases at J, with 7 bases between. CDR1 and CDR2 from the germline V gene are SQVTM and ANQGSEA. CDR3 sequence reads: CSGKYYNEQFF. CDR3 coding DNA: TGCAGCGGGAAATACTACAATGAGCAGTTCTTC.

As for this clone: Additional DNA sequences in this sample encode the identical CDR3. The J gene is TRBJ2-7, the V gene TRBV30; D gene unclear. Germline V gene sequence: CDR1 GTSNPN, CDR2 SVGIG (reference sequence). The CDR3 is 12 amino acids. The V end lost 1 base, the J end lost 3 bases, and 7 bases lay between the germline ends. CDR3 nucleotides: TGTGCCTGGAGTGGGACCGGCTACGAGCAGTACTTC. It specifies CAWSGTGYEQYF.

This clone was detected only a few times. This chain uses TRBV9 with TRBJ2-3, with D unresolved. The V gene lost 4 bases and the J gene lost 3 bases, with 6 bases spanning the gap. The V gene's germline CDR1 is SGDLS and CDR2 YYNGEE. The CDR3 sequence is 12 residues long. The DNA of the CDR3 is TGTGCCAGCAGCCAGACGACAGATACGCAGTATTTT. This encodes CASSQTTDTQYF.

This rearrangement joins TRBV2 to TRBJ2-3, with a tentative D call TRBD2 (5 bases). Trimming removed 3 bases from V and 2 bases from J, with 6 bases in between. Germline assignment: CDR1 SNHLY and CDR2 FYNNEI. This CDR3 comprises 13 residues. The CDR3 nucleotides read TGTGCCAGCAGTGAGGACTTCACAGATACGCAGTATTTT. It translates to CASSEDFTDTQYF.

The rearrangement uses TRBV4-3 and TRBJ2-7; no clear D. The V and J ends lost 0 bases and 2 bases respectively, with 11 bases between them. Germline loops: CDR1 LGHNA, CDR2 YSLEER. This CDR3 is 15 amino acids long. DNA of the CDR3: TGCGCCAGCAGCCAAGATCACACAGCAGCCTACGAGCAGTACTTC. It translates to CASSQDHTAAYEQYF.

As to this clone: Within the sample, other DNA sequences also encode this same CDR3. V gene TRBV6-5 combines with J gene TRBJ2-3; D remains unclear. Germline values: CDR1 MNHEY, CDR2 SVGAGI. The CDR3 length is 12 residues. V was cut by 4 bases and J by 5 bases, with 7 bases left in between. This CDR3 reads CASSSQGDTQYF. For the CDR3, the DNA is TGTGCCAGCAGTTCACAAGGAGATACGCAGTATTTT.

This clone appeared a single time. J is TRBJ1-1 and V is TRBV18; the D gene is possibly TRBD1 (6 bases). Germline CDR1 and CDR2: KGHSH and LQKENI. The CDR3 covers 13 residues. V was clipped by 6 bases and J by 2 bases, with 10 bases between them. The DNA for the CDR3 is TGTGCCAGCTCCACAGGGAGAAACACTGAAGCTTTCTTT. It specifies CASSTGRNTEAFF.

Written as DNA, the CDR3 is TGTGCCAGTAGTAGTGGCAGGGAACAAGAGACCCAGTACTTC. Its protein is CASSSGREQETQYF. The gene calls are TRBV19 and TRBJ2-5; a weak D match, TRBD1 (5 bases). This CDR3 comprises 14 residues. Germline CDR1 and CDR2: LNHDA and SQIVND (reference sequence). Trimming pared 4 bases from V and 2 bases from J, leaving 11 bases between.

The chain couples TRBV30 to TRBJ2-5, with no clear D. Trimming cost V 1 base and J 4 bases, with 10 bases left between them. Germline CDR1 and CDR2: GTSNPN and SVGIG (reference sequence). There are 13 residues in the CDR3. The CDR3: CAWSDAPRETQYF. The CDR3 nucleotides are TGTGCCTGGAGTGACGCCCCCCGAGAGACCCAGTACTTC.

The chain's CDR3 is CAKTSGRFWTDTQYF. As DNA, the CDR3 is TGTGCCAAGACTAGCGGGAGGTTTTGGACAGATACGCAGTATTTT. The chain links TRBV10-3 to TRBJ2-3, with 13 bases fitting TRBD2. V was clipped by 10 bases and J by 3 bases; unmatched bases: 7. The CDR3 length is 15 residues. Germline V gene lookup returns CDR1 ENHRY and CDR2 SYGVKD.

Turning to this clone: At one boundary the junction diverges from the germline segment, which might be a read error. V and J are TRBV30 and TRBJ2-7; D unresolved. This CDR3 comprises 11 residues. Per germline, CDR1 GTSNPN and CDR2 SVGIG (reference sequence). The CDR3 DNA sequence: TGTGCCTGGAGTGCTCAACTAAACAAGGGCTTC. Translating gives CAWSAQLNKGF.

J is TRBJ2-7 and V is TRBV7-2; D is unresolved. CDR1 and CDR2 (germline): SGHTA, FQGNSA. The ends were cut back, 8 bases at V and 3 bases at J, with 11 bases in the middle. The length of the CDR3 is 12 residues. CDR3 nucleotides: TGTGCCAGCGGACGAGAACTCTACGAGCAGTACTTC. Residues: CASGRELYEQYF.

This clone was recorded a few times. The V call is TRBV30, the J call TRBJ2-7, with D perhaps TRBD2 (5 bases). The length of the CDR3 is 15 residues. V shed 2 bases and J shed 0 bases, with 14 bases lying between them. Germline-derived CDR1 and CDR2 are GTSNPN and SVGIG (reference sequence). In nucleotides, the CDR3 is TGTGCCTGGAGTAGGAGTAGCGCCAGCTCCTACGAGCAGTACTTC. Its translation: CAWSRSSASSYEQYF. The entire variable domain, with the rest obtained from reference TRBV30 and TRBJ2-7, is as follows: SQTIHQWPATLVQPVGSPLSLECTVEGTSNPNLYWYRQAAGRGLQLLFYSVGIGQISSEVPQNLSASRPQDRQFILSSKKLLLSDSGFYLCAWSRSSASSYEQYFGPGTRLTVT.

The rearrangement links TRBV28 to TRBJ2-3; D perhaps matches TRBD2 (5 bases). The CDR3 is 12 amino acids. CDR1 and CDR2 from the germline V gene are MDHEN and SYDVKM. Deletions cut 4 bases from V and 6 bases from J, with 8 bases between. In nucleotides, the CDR3 is TGTGCCAGCAGTTCGGACTCGGATACGCAGTATTTT. This sequence encodes CASSSDSDTQYF.

The V and J genes are TRBV7-9 and TRBJ2-7; D ambiguous. CDR3 length: 14 amino acids. CDR1 and CDR2 from the germline V gene are SEHNR and FQNEAQ (reference sequence). V gave up 0 bases and J gave up 0 bases, with 6 bases separating them. CDR3 DNA: TGTGCCAGCAGCTTAGCACAGCACTCCTACGAGCAGTACTTC. It specifies CASSLAQHSYEQYF.